A single sample gave rise to the 22 T cell receptor beta chains below, sequenced in a study of blood T cell repertoires in COVID-19. The assay was immunoSEQ multiplex PCR, and TCRdb's table has in-frame clones only and misses some. The table has 120,000 to 150,000 clones, roughly 90% seen once; the top ten hold approximately 0.95%. The sequencing input was peripheral blood. These receptors all come from a woman in her forties or fifties with acute or convalescent COVID-19.

The J gene is TRBJ2-3, the V gene TRBV18; 9 nucleotides match TRBD1. The CDR3 sequence is 16 residues long. Losses at the gene ends were 2 bases for V and 1 base for J; bases not matched to a gene: 4. CDR1 is KGHSH and CDR2 is LQKENI in the germline V gene. The CDR3 here is CASSPSRDRGTDTQYF. The CDR3 DNA reads TGTGCCAGCTCACCATCCCGGGACAGGGGCACAGATACGCAGTATTTT. Together with reference TRBV18 and TRBJ2-3, the CDR3 gives the full variable domain: NAGVMQNPRHLVRRRGQEARLRCSPMKGHSHVYWYRQLPEEGLKFMVYLQKENIIDESGMPKERFSAEFPKEGPSILRIQQVVRGDSAAYFCASSPSRDRGTDTQYFGPGTRLTVL.

The chain recombines TRBV6-5 with TRBJ2-7; D perhaps matches TRBD1 (5 bases). Germline V gene sequence: CDR1 MNHEY, CDR2 SVGAGI. The CDR3 loop spans 14 amino acids. Trimming shortened V by 4 bases and J by 4 bases, and 14 bases separated the two germline ends. CDR3 sequence (DNA): TGTGCCAGCAGTTCCAACTACCCAGGGTACGAGCAGTACTTC. Protein product: CASSSNYPGYEQYF.

The rearrangement joins TRBV30 to TRBJ2-7; TRBD2 agrees at 10 bases. The CDR3 is 14 amino acids. Per germline, CDR1 GTSNPN and CDR2 SVGIG (reference sequence). The V segment lost 2 bases and the J segment 3 bases; nucleotides outside the gene matches: 4. The CDR3 sequence: CAWSLSSGSYEQYF. CDR3 coding DNA: TGTGCCTGGAGTTTGTCTAGCGGGAGCTACGAGCAGTACTTC.

This chain connects TRBV9 to TRBJ2-7; D call uncertain. Germline V gives CDR1 SGDLS, CDR2 YYNGEE. Trimming pared 3 bases from V and 6 bases from J, leaving 7 bases between. The CDR3 spans 11 residues. In DNA, the CDR3 is TGTGCCAGCAGCGCCGGTGGCGAGCAGTACTTC. Translating it yields CASSAGGEQYF.

The chain couples TRBV15 to TRBJ2-2; a weak D match, TRBD1 (6 bases). The CDR3 totals 15 residues. The V and J ends lost 9 bases and 2 bases respectively, with 16 bases between them. The germline gives CDR1 LNHNV, CDR2 YYDKDF (reference sequence). The CDR3 spells CATNFGQINTGELFF. DNA for the CDR3: TGTGCCACGAACTTTGGACAGATTAACACCGGGGAGCTGTTTTTT.

This chain links TRBV24-1 with TRBJ1-1, with 7 bases that match TRBD1. Looked up from germline, CDR1 is KGHDR and CDR2 is SFDVKD. CDR3 length: 12 amino acids. V was pared by 5 bases and J by 10 bases, with 6 bases of the junction left unmatched. CDR3 nucleotide sequence: TGTGCCACCAGTGGTCCACAGGGGAGAGCTTTCTTT. Protein: CATSGPQGRAFF.

This clone was seen once. The V and J genes are TRBV7-9 and TRBJ1-2; TRBD1 aligns across 7 bases. Germline CDR1 and CDR2: SEHNR and FQNEAQ (reference sequence). The CDR3 is made up of 15 amino acids. The J segment lost 4 bases and the V segment lost 4 bases, leaving 9 bases of the junction unmatched. The CDR3 DNA follows: TGTGCCAGCAGCTCGCTGAGGGGGCAGGGCTATGGCTACACCTTC. It encodes CASSSLRGQGYGYTF.

CDR3 residues: CATSAPGQGAPGTQYF. For the CDR3, the DNA is TGTGCCACCAGTGCCCCTGGGCAGGGGGCTCCGGGAACGCAGTATTTT. V is TRBV24-1 and J is TRBJ2-3, with 8 bases that match TRBD1. The length of the CDR3 is 16 residues. Germline V gene sequence: CDR1 KGHDR, CDR2 SFDVKD. After removal of 5 bases from V and 9 bases from J, the junction contained 15 bases not matched to a gene.

The table lists this clone with a count of one. V usage is TRBV11-2 and J usage is TRBJ2-2; 16 bases fit TRBD2. Germline lookup yields CDR1 SGHAT and CDR2 FQNNGV. This CDR3 has 19 amino acids. Trimming took 4 bases from V and 5 from J; bases not matched to a gene: 10. The CDR3 is CASSYSGTSGGERTGELFF. The DNA for the CDR3 is TGTGCCAGCAGCTACTCCGGGACTAGCGGGGGGGAGAGGACCGGGGAGCTGTTTTTT.

The rearrangement links TRBV27 to TRBJ1-2, with 7 bases identical to TRBD1. The J segment lost 3 bases and the V segment lost 4 bases, leaving 5 bases of the junction unmatched. The germline gives CDR1 MNHEY, CDR2 SMNVEV (reference sequence). CDR3 size: 14 residues. CDR3 nucleotide sequence: TGTGCCAGCAGTTCGGACAGGTCCCACTATGGCTACACCTTC. Protein product: CASSSDRSHYGYTF.

V usage is TRBV5-1 and J usage is TRBJ2-5, with 7 nucleotides matching TRBD1. Trimming cost V 8 bases and J 10 bases; bases outside gene matches: 11. Germline CDR1 and CDR2: SGHRS and YFSETQ. This CDR3 has 12 residues. This CDR3 is CASGTADWGQYF. The CDR3 DNA reads TGCGCCAGTGGGACAGCAGATTGGGGCCAGTACTTC.

V usage is TRBV5-1 and J usage is TRBJ2-7, with TRBD2 matching 7 bases. V was pared by 0 bases and J by 4 bases, with 7 bases of the junction left unmatched. The CDR3 spans 15 residues. Germline V gene data show CDR1 as SGHRS and CDR2 as YFSETQ. The CDR3: CASSLATGLRYEQYF. CDR3 in DNA: TGCGCCAGCAGCTTGGCGACGGGACTAAGGTACGAGCAGTACTTC.

The chain combines TRBV6-5 with TRBJ1-4, with 8 bases aligning to TRBD1. CDR1 is MNHEY and CDR2 is SVGAGI in the germline V gene. After removal of 8 bases from V and 6 bases from J, the junction contained 5 bases not matched to a gene. The CDR3 contains 13 residues. CDR3 nucleotides: TGTGCCAGCTCGGACAGGGTATATGAAAAACTGTTTTTT. Protein: CASSDRVYEKLFF.

The gene calls are TRBV7-3 and TRBJ1-2; D perhaps matches TRBD1 (5 bases). The germline V gene has CDR1 SGHTA and CDR2 FQGTGA. V lost 1 base and J 0 bases, leaving 12 bases between the germline ends. The CDR3 totals 16 residues. CDR3: CASSLSPVTANYGYTF. The CDR3 region has the DNA TGTGCCAGCAGCTTAAGTCCGGTGACAGCTAACTATGGCTACACCTTC. Full variable domain (rest looked up from reference TRBV7-3 and TRBJ1-2): GAGVSQTPSNKVTEKGKYVELRCDPISGHTALYWYRQSLGQGPEFLIYFQGTGAADDSGLPNDRFFAVRPEGSVSTLKIQRTERGDSAVYLCASSLSPVTANYGYTFGSGTRLTVV.

The chain carries TRBV24-1 and TRBJ1-1; D call uncertain. CDR1 KGHDR and CDR2 SFDVKD come from the germline V gene. The V end lost 3 bases, the J end lost 8 bases, and 12 bases lay between the germline ends. The CDR3 has 13 residues. CDR3 in DNA: TGTGCCACCAGTGATCCCCGGTGGGAGGAAGCTTTCTTT. It yields the protein CATSDPRWEEAFF.

The J gene is TRBJ1-2, the V gene TRBV7-9; 7 nucleotides agree with TRBD1. The CDR3 covers 14 residues. Losses at the gene ends were 7 bases for V and 2 bases for J; bases not matched to a gene: 7. The germline CDR1 and CDR2 sequences are SEHNR and FQNEAQ (reference sequence). The CDR3 coding sequence is TGTGCCAGCACCTTCGACAGGGACAACTATGGCTACACCTTC. This encodes CASTFDRDNYGYTF.

The V and J genes are TRBV7-9 and TRBJ2-7; 8 bases agree with TRBD1. With V trimmed by 3 bases and J by 12 bases, 16 bases remained unmatched. In germline, CDR1 is SEHNR, CDR2 FQNEAQ (reference sequence). CDR3 size: 15 residues. Here the CDR3 DNA reads TGTGCCAGCAGCTTGGGGGCCGGGACAGGTCATTCTCCGTACTTC. Protein product: CASSLGAGTGHSPYF.

The chain employs TRBV30 and TRBJ1-2; 10 positions match TRBD1. Looked up from germline, CDR1 is GTSNPN and CDR2 is SVGIG (reference sequence). The ends lost 7 bases at V and 4 bases at J; junction bases unmatched: 6. This CDR3 has 13 residues. For the CDR3, the DNA is TGTGCCTATGACAGGGGGCGGGGCTATGGCTACACCTTC. This sequence encodes CAYDRGRGYGYTF.

The rearrangement joins TRBV14 to TRBJ1-4; 7 nucleotides line up with TRBD1. The junction had 8 bases not matched to a gene; V was cut back by 4 bases and J by 3 bases. The CDR3 runs 16 residues. Germline CDR1 reads SGHDN; CDR2 reads FVKESK. The CDR3: CASSLYRDSPNEKLFF. CDR3 nucleotides: TGTGCCAGCAGCCTATACCGGGACAGTCCTAATGAAAAACTGTTTTTT.

The chain combines TRBV5-1 with TRBJ2-2, with 7 bases aligning to TRBD1. The V and J ends lost 0 bases and 2 bases, in that order; junction bases with no gene match: 7. Germline assignment: CDR1 SGHRS and CDR2 YFSETQ. The CDR3 has 17 residues. The CDR3 loop is CASSLARGQINTGELFF. CDR3 sequence (DNA): TGCGCCAGCAGCTTGGCCCGGGGACAGATAAACACCGGGGAGCTGTTTTTT.

V gene TRBV4-1 combines with J gene TRBJ2-3, with 7 bases identical to TRBD1. The CDR3 spans 13 residues. Germline CDR1 reads MGHRA; CDR2 reads YSYEKL. Germline trimming cut 5 bases from V and 6 bases from J; bases unmatched to any gene: 5. The CDR3 bases are TGCGCCAGCAGCTTAAGGGGGCCGGATACGCAGTATTTT. Its protein product is CASSLRGPDTQYF.

The chain employs TRBV9 and TRBJ2-5; TRBD2 aligns across 11 bases. CDR1 is SGDLS and CDR2 is YYNGEE in the germline V gene. The CDR3 is made up of 15 amino acids. The junction had 3 bases not matched to a gene; V was cut back by 0 bases and J by 5 bases. The CDR3 loop is CASSVDLAGGETQYF. The CDR3 DNA sequence: TGTGCCAGCAGCGTAGACCTAGCGGGGGGTGAGACCCAGTACTTC.